This TCR beta chain was identified during a study of blood T cell repertoires in COVID-19. Background on the study: The United States, Italy and Spain provided the acute and convalescent COVID-19 samples.

In the original workflow: Reference gene primer amplification yielded estimated nucleated cell counts. The assay was immunoSEQ multiplex PCR, and TCRdb's table has in-frame clones only and misses some. The V and J calls and clone size come from that table; D and trimming were worked out from the DNA. The table lists 200,000 to 250,000 clones, about 90% of them singletons, with over 1% in the top ten. Germline-derived CDR1 and CDR2 are SGHDT and YYEEEE. V dropped 4 bases and J dropped 0 bases, with 16 bases sitting between them. The CDR3 sequence is 16 residues long. Cohorts were assigned according to the clinical history that participants reported.

Specimen: PBMCs or T cells enriched from blood (not recorded which). The TCR was taken from a young man who had recovered from COVID-19. This chain joins TRBV5-6 and TRBJ1-1, with D tentatively TRBD1 (6 bases). The CDR3 DNA reads TGTGCCAGCAGCCGGGGGGCTGGGGCAATGAACACTGAAGCTTTCTTT. This encodes CASSRGAGAMNTEAFF.